This note documents a single T cell receptor beta chain sequence. This record comes from a study of technical replicates of blood from a few donors. Clones were sequenced by immunoSEQ multiplex PCR, and TCRdb holds only the in-frame ones, with some missing. The sample lists just over 15,000 clones, 70% to 90% occurring once. This TCR was sampled from a human donor in good health. Sample: PBMCs.

CDR3 nucleotide sequence: TGTGCCAGCAGCGCGACCACAGCTAACTATGGCTACACCTTC. It codes for CASSATTANYGYTF. This chain connects TRBV9 to TRBJ1-2; D ambiguous. V was cut by 3 bases and J by 0 bases, with 9 bases left in between. The CDR3 runs 14 residues. Germline CDR1 and CDR2: SGDLS and YYNGEE.